Presented here are 32 T cell receptor beta chains from one specimen sequenced in a study of T cells in Graves' hyperthyroidism and ophthalmopathy. Amplification of TCR beta CDR3 regions was performed using RNA transcripts as template. Carried out on the TCR CDR3, a first-round RT-PCR used the HTBI primer set. TCRdb re-called the multiplex PCR reads with MiXCR, one entry per CDR3 protein. The data contain 250,000 to 300,000 distinct CDR3 sequences, roughly an eighth of them singletons. Sequences were obtained from blood. All receptors derive from a woman aged 40 to 50 with Graves' hyperthyroidism.

This clonotype was detected ten times or more. The rearrangement links TRBV28 to TRBJ1-4; D gene unclear. The CDR3 contains 12 residues. V lost 6 bases and J lost 10, with 12 bases in between. The V gene's germline CDR1 is MDHEN and CDR2 SYDVKM. The CDR3 sequence: CASSPGRGKLFF. CDR3 in DNA: TGTGCCAGCAGCCCTGGGCGTGGAAAACTGTTTTTT.

In its sample, this clonotype was seen many times. The chain combines TRBV5-1 with TRBJ2-7; D possibly corresponds to TRBD2 (6 bases). The germline CDR1 and CDR2 sequences are SGHRS and YFSETQ. The CDR3 length is 14 residues. The V end lost 0 bases, the J end lost 5 bases, and 12 bases lay between the germline ends. CDR3 bases: TGCGCCAGCAGCTTGGCCATGCGCGGGAACGAGCAGTACTTC. Translation: CASSLAMRGNEQYF.

This clonotype was picked up many times. This rearrangement joins TRBV10-3 to TRBJ2-7; 9 bases are shared with TRBD1. There are 15 residues in the CDR3. The germline gives CDR1 ENHRY, CDR2 SYGVKD. The V gene end was trimmed by 9 bases and the J gene end by 4 bases; junction bases not matched to a gene: 13. The CDR3: CAINAGTGSKYEQYF. CDR3 coding DNA: TGTGCCATAAACGCCGGGACAGGGAGTAAGTACGAGCAGTACTTC.

The chain employs TRBV6-5 and TRBJ2-1, with a tentative D call TRBD1 (7 bases). In germline, CDR1 is MNHEY, CDR2 SVGAGI. The V gene lost 4 bases and the J gene lost 5 bases, with 12 bases spanning the gap. The CDR3 is 14 amino acids. Here the CDR3 DNA reads TGTGCCAGCAGTTCCAGGGGGGTTAACAATGAGCAGTTCTTC. Translation: CASSSRGVNNEQFF.

J is TRBJ2-3 and V is TRBV10-3; the match to TRBD1 covers 8 bases. The CDR3 length is 18 residues. V dropped 3 bases and J dropped 4; count of bases not matched to a gene: 15. The germline gives CDR1 ENHRY, CDR2 SYGVKD. The CDR3 bases are TGTGCCATCAGTGACCGCACGTTCCTTGGACAGGGCCCAGATACGCAGTATTTT. Amino acid sequence: CAISDRTFLGQGPDTQYF.

This clonotype was seen at least ten times. The chain joins TRBV29-1 to TRBJ2-1; 11 bases line up with TRBD2. Looked up from germline, CDR1 is SQVTM and CDR2 is ANQGSEA. The V segment lost 5 bases and the J segment 4 bases; nucleotides outside the gene matches: 4. The CDR3 is made up of 14 amino acids. Written as DNA, the CDR3 is TGCAGCGTTCCCGGGACTAGCGGATACAATGAGCAGTTCTTC. It codes for CSVPGTSGYNEQFF.

In this sample, this clonotype turned up many times. V gene TRBV20-1 combines with J gene TRBJ2-7; perhaps TRBD2 as D (5 bases). V was pared by 0 bases and J by 2 bases, with 14 bases between. Germline lookup yields CDR1 DFQATT and CDR2 SNEGSKA (reference sequence). CDR3 length equals 15 residues. In DNA form, the CDR3 reads TGCAGTGCTAGAGATCAGAGGGTTGGCCCCTACGAGCAGTACTTC. This encodes CSARDQRVGPYEQYF.

The sample holds many counts of this clonotype. The V gene is TRBV12-3 or TRBV12-4, the J gene TRBJ1-1, with 7 positions matching TRBD1. There are 14 residues in the CDR3. The V segment lost 6 bases and the J segment 6 bases; nucleotides outside the gene matches: 10. In DNA, the CDR3 is TGTGCCAGCAGGTATGGGACAGCTCAAGCTGAAGCTTTCTTT. Translation: CASRYGTAQAEAFF.

This clonotype was seen ten or more times. The chain joins TRBV5-4 to TRBJ2-3, with TRBD2 identical over 8 bases. The V and J ends lost 0 bases and 4 bases, in that order; junction bases with no gene match: 4. The germline V gene has CDR1 SGHNT and CDR2 YYREEE (reference sequence). This CDR3 is built from 15 residues. The CDR3 DNA is TGTGCCAGCAGCTTGGGGACTAGCAGATCAGATACGCAGTATTTT. This codes for CASSLGTSRSDTQYF.

This clonotype was detected a few times. The chain has TRBV25-1 and TRBJ1-2; the match to TRBD1 covers 9 bases. This CDR3 has 12 amino acids. The ends lost 5 bases at V and 11 bases at J; junction bases unmatched: 6. The V gene's germline CDR1 is MGHDK and CDR2 SYGVNS. The CDR3 DNA sequence: TGTGCCAGCAGTAACCGGGACAGGGCGTACACCTTC. As protein: CASSNRDRAYTF.

This clonotype was recorded many times. The chain joins TRBV7-2 to TRBJ2-5; the D gene is possibly TRBD1 (6 bases). Trimming cost V 2 bases and J 5 bases, with 9 bases left between them. Germline V gene lookup returns CDR1 SGHTA and CDR2 FQGNSA. CDR3 size: 13 residues. The chain's CDR3 is CASSLRGIETQYF. In DNA, the CDR3 is TGTGCCAGCAGCTTAAGGGGGATTGAGACCCAGTACTTC.

This sequence joins TRBV7-2 and TRBJ1-2; 9 bases agree with TRBD1. V shed 5 bases and J 3 bases; nucleotides not matched to a gene: 4. CDR3 length: 14 residues. The germline gives CDR1 SGHTA, CDR2 FQGNSA. CDR3 region: CASSPGQGHYGYTF. The CDR3 nucleotides read TGTGCCAGCAGCCCAGGACAGGGGCACTATGGCTACACCTTC.

This clonotype was recorded many times. CDR3 loop: CASSPQQGVTQYF. The CDR3 DNA reads TGTGCCAGCTCACCGCAACAGGGCGTCACGCAGTATTTT. The rearrangement links TRBV18 to TRBJ2-3, with D tentatively TRBD1 (6 bases). The CDR3 is 13 residues long. Trimming stripped 3 bases from V and 9 bases from J, with 13 bases between. From germline, CDR1 is KGHSH and CDR2 LQKENI.

This chain links TRBV3-1 with TRBJ2-5, with 8 bases matching TRBD2. Germline CDR1 and CDR2: LGHDT and YNNKEL (reference sequence). Trimming took 3 bases from V and 5 from J; bases not matched to a gene: 8. CDR3 length: 15 residues. As DNA, the CDR3 is TGTGCCAGCAGCCATACAGCGGGAGAGGGGGAGACCCAGTACTTC. Its protein is CASSHTAGEGETQYF.

This clonotype was seen ten or more times. The genes are TRBV6-5 and TRBJ2-1, with 8 bases that match TRBD2. The CDR3 consists of 17 residues. From germline, CDR1 is MNHEY and CDR2 SVGAGI. Trimming at V came to 0 bases and at J to 7 bases, leaving 11 bases not matched to a gene. The CDR3 is CASSYSMAGGLRNEQFF. The CDR3 DNA reads TGTGCCAGCAGTTACTCGATGGCGGGAGGCCTGAGAAATGAGCAGTTCTTC.

This chain joins TRBV30 and TRBJ2-5, with 7 bases aligning to TRBD1. The CDR3 extends over 15 amino acids. Trimming took 2 bases from V and 4 from J; bases not matched to a gene: 10. CDR1 GTSNPN and CDR2 SVGIG come from the germline V gene (reference sequence). CDR3 DNA: TGTGCCTGGAGTTCCCCCCAGGGGGTCGGAGAGACCCAGTACTTC. Translating gives CAWSSPQGVGETQYF.

In this sample, this clonotype turned up many times. The chain carries TRBV13 and TRBJ2-7; 11 nucleotides align to TRBD1. Germline V lookup: CDR1 PRHDT, CDR2 FYEKMQ (reference sequence). The CDR3 extends over 14 amino acids. V was clipped by 5 bases and J by 5 bases; unmatched bases: 5. The CDR3 loop reads CASSRDRGADEQYF. The CDR3 DNA is TGTGCCAGCAGCCGGGACAGGGGGGCCGACGAGCAGTACTTC.

As concerns this clonotype: This may be a read error, as it is one base from a much larger clone. The chain employs TRBV7-9 and TRBJ1-1; D may be TRBD1 (5 bases). Germline loops: CDR1 SEHNR, CDR2 FQNEAQ (reference sequence). There are 14 residues in the CDR3. The germline V and J ends were trimmed by 5 bases and 5 bases, with 15 bases remaining between them. The chain's CDR3 is CASSIVGVTTEAFF. The CDR3, as DNA: TGTGCCAGCAGCATAGTGGGGGTAACAACTGAAGCTTTCTTT.

The table lists this clonotype with many counts. This rearrangement joins TRBV20-1 to TRBJ2-1; 7 nucleotides agree with TRBD2. Unmatched junction bases numbered 11, after V lost 1 base and J lost 5 bases. Germline values: CDR1 DFQATT, CDR2 SNEGSKA (reference sequence). The CDR3 runs 16 residues. The CDR3 sequence is CSARGPRGRVNNEQFF. The DNA for the CDR3 is TGCAGTGCTAGAGGTCCCAGAGGGAGGGTTAACAATGAGCAGTTCTTC.

There are many counts of this clonotype. The chain carries TRBV19 and TRBJ2-3; D tentatively fits TRBD1 or TRBD2 (5 bases each). V lost 10 bases and J 2 bases, leaving 22 bases between the germline ends. This CDR3 spans 16 amino acids. Germline V lookup: CDR1 LNHDA, CDR2 SQIVND (reference sequence). CDR3 DNA sequence: TGTGCCACCAGAAGAGCCTGGGGGAGCTCCACAGATACGCAGTATTTT. It encodes CATRRAWGSSTDTQYF.

In its sample, this clonotype was seen many times. V gene TRBV3-1 combines with J gene TRBJ1-4; possibly TRBD1 for D (5 bases). CDR1 and CDR2 (germline): LGHDT, YNNKEL (reference sequence). V was trimmed by 3 bases and J by 5 bases, leaving 16 bases between them. The CDR3 loop spans 16 amino acids. The CDR3 sequence: CASSQRPGPQNEKLFF. The CDR3, as DNA: TGTGCCAGCAGCCAGAGGCCGGGACCGCAGAATGAAAAACTGTTTTTT.

At least ten counts were recorded for this clonotype. The gene calls are TRBV30 and TRBJ1-5, with no clear D. This CDR3 spans 13 amino acids. Trimming stripped 0 bases from V and 6 bases from J, with 9 bases between. CDR1 GTSNPN and CDR2 SVGIG come from the germline V gene (reference sequence). Here the CDR3 reads CAWSVDLTQPQHF. CDR3 in DNA: TGTGCCTGGAGTGTAGACCTGACTCAGCCCCAGCATTTT.

This clonotype was seen a few times. V is TRBV6-2 or TRBV6-3 and J is TRBJ1-1, with no clear D. Trimming pared 8 bases from V and 5 bases from J, leaving 15 bases between. This CDR3 is built from 13 residues. Germline V lookup: CDR1 MNHEY, CDR2 SVGEGT. The chain's CDR3 is CASPSAWGTEAFF. Here the CDR3 DNA reads TGTGCCAGCCCTTCTGCCTGGGGAACTGAAGCTTTCTTT.

This clonotype was detected many times. V usage is TRBV28 and J usage is TRBJ1-5, with a tentative D call TRBD1 (5 bases). Germline CDR1 is MDHEN and CDR2 is SYDVKM. The CDR3 sequence is 15 residues long. Deletions cut 6 bases from V and 0 bases from J, with 12 bases between. Here the CDR3 reads CASRAGTVSNQPQHF. CDR3 nucleotide sequence: TGTGCCAGCAGGGCGGGGACGGTTAGCAATCAGCCCCAGCATTTT.

This clonotype showed up just once. V gene TRBV3-1 combines with J gene TRBJ2-7; possibly TRBD2 for D (5 bases). Germline V gene lookup returns CDR1 LGHDT and CDR2 YNNKEL (reference sequence). The CDR3 runs to 14 residues. Trimming took 4 bases from V and 5 from J, leaving 15 bases between them. The chain's CDR3 is CASSLAVSGHEQYF. The CDR3 coding sequence is TGTGCCAGCAGCCTAGCTGTCAGCGGCCACGAGCAGTACTTC.

This clonotype was counted a few times. The V gene is TRBV7-9, the J gene TRBJ2-5; 7 bases map to TRBD1. The CDR3 covers 16 residues. Germline lookup yields CDR1 SEHNR and CDR2 FQNEAQ (reference sequence). V was clipped by 5 bases and J by 0 bases; unmatched bases: 9. The CDR3 coding sequence is TGTGCCAGCAGCCCACGGGACAGCCGTTACCAAGAGACCCAGTACTTC. Translated, it gives CASSPRDSRYQETQYF. The entire variable domain, with the rest obtained from reference TRBV7-9 and TRBJ2-5, is as follows: DTGVSQNPRHKITKRGQNVTFRCDPISEHNRLYWYRQTLGQGPEFLTYFQNEAQLEKSRLLSDRFSAERPKGSFSTLEIQRTEQGDSAMYLCASSPRDSRYQETQYFGPGTRLLVL.

Ten or more counts support this clonotype. V usage is TRBV5-8 and J usage is TRBJ2-5; 14 bases align to TRBD2. Losses at the gene ends were 5 bases for V and 6 bases for J; bases not matched to a gene: 6. This CDR3 comprises 15 residues. Germline loops: CDR1 SGHTS, CDR2 YDEGEE. The DNA for the CDR3 is TGTGCCAGCAGTTCCGGGACTAGCGGGAGACAGACCCAGTACTTC. Translated, it gives CASSSGTSGRQTQYF. The complete variable domain, with remaining parts taken from reference TRBV5-8 and TRBJ2-5, reads EAGVTQSPTHLIKTRGQQATLRCSPISGHTSVYWYQQALGLGLQFLLWYDEGEERNRGNFPPRFSGRQFPNYSSELNVNALELEDSALYLCASSSGTSGRQTQYFGPGTRLLVL.

This chain joins TRBV30 and TRBJ2-5, with D tentatively TRBD1 or TRBD2 (5 bases each). Germline V gives CDR1 GTSNPN, CDR2 SVGIG (reference sequence). This CDR3 spans 13 amino acids. With 2 bases removed from V and 2 bases from J, the gap between germline ends came to 9 bases. CDR3 loop: CAWSKGEQETQYF. The CDR3 DNA sequence: TGTGCCTGGAGTAAAGGGGAGCAAGAGACCCAGTACTTC.

This clonotype came up many times. The J gene is TRBJ1-4, the V gene TRBV7-9; D unresolved. Trimming removed 2 bases at V and 0 bases at J, with 4 bases between. There are 14 residues in the CDR3. Germline CDR1 SEHNR, CDR2 FQNEAQ (reference sequence). CDR3 residues: CASSLQATNEKLFF. Here the CDR3 DNA reads TGTGCCAGCAGCTTACAGGCAACTAATGAAAAACTGTTTTTT.

This clonotype appeared a few times. The rearrangement joins TRBV29-1 to TRBJ2-7; D may be TRBD1 (5 bases). The CDR3 runs to 14 residues. Trimming took 4 bases from V and 2 from J, leaving 15 bases between them. The germline V gene encodes CDR1 SQVTM and CDR2 ANQGSEA. The CDR3 loop reads CSVVGVGVAYEQYF. In DNA, the CDR3 is TGCAGCGTTGTAGGGGTAGGGGTTGCCTACGAGCAGTACTTC.

This clonotype was observed many times. V and J are TRBV19 and TRBJ1-1; 9 positions match TRBD1. The CDR3 has 14 amino acids. CDR1 and CDR2 (germline): LNHDA, SQIVND (reference sequence). The V segment lost 4 bases and the J segment 5 bases; nucleotides outside the gene matches: 5. The CDR3 reads CASSRNRGRTEAFF. CDR3 sequence (DNA): TGTGCCAGTAGTAGAAACAGGGGGCGAACTGAAGCTTTCTTT.

This clonotype showed up many times. The V call is TRBV7-9, the J call TRBJ2-1; D perhaps matches TRBD2 (7 bases). The CDR3 runs to 15 residues. Germline assignment: CDR1 SEHNR and CDR2 FQNEAQ (reference sequence). V was clipped by 4 bases and J by 8 bases, with 18 bases between them. This CDR3 is CASSYGGYRGDEQFF. The DNA for the CDR3 is TGTGCCAGCAGCTACGGGGGCTACCGGGGGGATGAGCAGTTCTTC.